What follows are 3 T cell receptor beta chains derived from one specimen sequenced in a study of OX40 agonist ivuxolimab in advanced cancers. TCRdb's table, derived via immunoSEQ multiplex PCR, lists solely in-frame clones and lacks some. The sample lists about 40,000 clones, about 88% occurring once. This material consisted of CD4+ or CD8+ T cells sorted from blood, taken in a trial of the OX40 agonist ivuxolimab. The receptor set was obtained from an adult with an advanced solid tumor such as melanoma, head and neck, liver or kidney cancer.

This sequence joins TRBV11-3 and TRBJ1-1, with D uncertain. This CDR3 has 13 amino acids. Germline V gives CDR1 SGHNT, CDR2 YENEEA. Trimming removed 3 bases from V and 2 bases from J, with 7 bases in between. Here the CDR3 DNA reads TGTGCCAGCAGCTTCACCCTCAACACTGAAGCTTTCTTT. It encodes CASSFTLNTEAFF.

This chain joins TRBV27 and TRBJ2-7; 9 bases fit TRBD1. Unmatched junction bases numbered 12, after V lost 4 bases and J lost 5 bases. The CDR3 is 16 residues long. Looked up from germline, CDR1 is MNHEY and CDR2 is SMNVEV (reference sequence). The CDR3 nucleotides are TGTGCCAGCAGTTCCTTCGGGACAGGGATTGCCAACGAGCAGTACTTC. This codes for CASSSFGTGIANEQYF.

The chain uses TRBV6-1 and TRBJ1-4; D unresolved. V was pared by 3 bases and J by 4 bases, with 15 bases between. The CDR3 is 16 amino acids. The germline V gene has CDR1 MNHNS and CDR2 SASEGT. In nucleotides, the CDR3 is TGTGCCAGCAGTGAGCCCCTAGCAGAGGATAATGAAAAACTGTTTTTT. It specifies CASSEPLAEDNEKLFF.